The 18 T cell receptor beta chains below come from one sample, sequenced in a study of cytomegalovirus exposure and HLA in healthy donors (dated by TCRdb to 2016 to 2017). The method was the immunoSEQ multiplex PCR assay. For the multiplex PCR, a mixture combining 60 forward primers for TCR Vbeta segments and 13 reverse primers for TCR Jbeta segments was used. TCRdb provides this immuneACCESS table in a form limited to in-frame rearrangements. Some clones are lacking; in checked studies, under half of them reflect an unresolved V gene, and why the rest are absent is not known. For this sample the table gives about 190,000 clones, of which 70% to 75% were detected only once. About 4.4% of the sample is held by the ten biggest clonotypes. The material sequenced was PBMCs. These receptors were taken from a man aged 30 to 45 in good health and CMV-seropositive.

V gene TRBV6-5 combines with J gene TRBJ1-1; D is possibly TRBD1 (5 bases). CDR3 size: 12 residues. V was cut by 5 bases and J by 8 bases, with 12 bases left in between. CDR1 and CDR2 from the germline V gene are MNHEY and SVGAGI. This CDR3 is CASSQLGLEAFF. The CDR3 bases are TGTGCCAGCAGTCAATTGGGACTAGAAGCTTTCTTT.

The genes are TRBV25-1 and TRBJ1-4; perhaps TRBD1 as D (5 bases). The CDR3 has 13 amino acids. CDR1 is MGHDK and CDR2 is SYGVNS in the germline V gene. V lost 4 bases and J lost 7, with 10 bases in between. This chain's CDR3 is CASSVAGREKLFF. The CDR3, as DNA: TGTGCCAGCAGTGTTGCGGGGCGTGAAAAACTGTTTTTT.

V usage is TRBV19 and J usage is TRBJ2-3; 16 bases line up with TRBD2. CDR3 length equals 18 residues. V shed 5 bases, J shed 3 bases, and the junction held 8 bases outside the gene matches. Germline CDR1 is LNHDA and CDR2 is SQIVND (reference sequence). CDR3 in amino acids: CASSLGTSGGAVTDTQYF. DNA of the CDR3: TGTGCCAGTAGTTTAGGGACTAGCGGGGGGGCCGTTACAGATACGCAGTATTTT.

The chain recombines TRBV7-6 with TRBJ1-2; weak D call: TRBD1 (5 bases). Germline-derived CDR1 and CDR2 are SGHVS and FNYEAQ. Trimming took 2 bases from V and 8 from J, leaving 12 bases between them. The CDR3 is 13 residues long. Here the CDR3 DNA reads TGTGCCAGCAGCTTACTCCAGGGAGGAGGCTACACCTTC. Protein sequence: CASSLLQGGGYTF.

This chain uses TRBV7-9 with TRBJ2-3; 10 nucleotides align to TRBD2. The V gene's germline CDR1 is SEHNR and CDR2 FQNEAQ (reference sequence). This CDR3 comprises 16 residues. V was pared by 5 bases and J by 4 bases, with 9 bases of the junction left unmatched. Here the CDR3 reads CASSLRSSGRPDTQYF. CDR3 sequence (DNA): TGTGCCAGCAGCCTTAGGTCTAGCGGGAGACCAGATACGCAGTATTTT.

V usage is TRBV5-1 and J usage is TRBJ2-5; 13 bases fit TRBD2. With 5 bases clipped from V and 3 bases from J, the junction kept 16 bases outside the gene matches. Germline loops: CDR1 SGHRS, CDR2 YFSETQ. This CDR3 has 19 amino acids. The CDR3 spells CASRRTSGRGRFRKETQYF. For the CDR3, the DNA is TGCGCCAGCAGGCGGACTAGCGGGAGAGGGCGATTTAGGAAAGAGACCCAGTACTTC.

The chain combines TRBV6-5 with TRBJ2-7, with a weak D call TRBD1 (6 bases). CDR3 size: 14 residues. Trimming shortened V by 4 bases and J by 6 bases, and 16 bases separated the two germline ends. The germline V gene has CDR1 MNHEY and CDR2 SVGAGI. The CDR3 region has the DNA TGTGCCAGCAGTTTCCATACAGGGCTCGGCGAGCAGTACTTC. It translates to CASSFHTGLGEQYF.

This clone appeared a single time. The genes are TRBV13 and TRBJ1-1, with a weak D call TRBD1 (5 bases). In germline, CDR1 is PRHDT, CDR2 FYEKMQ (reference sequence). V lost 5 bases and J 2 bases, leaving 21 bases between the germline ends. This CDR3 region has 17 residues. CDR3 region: CASSQRVLYRPNTEAFF. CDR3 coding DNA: TGTGCCAGCAGCCAAAGGGTCTTGTACAGGCCAAACACTGAAGCTTTCTTT. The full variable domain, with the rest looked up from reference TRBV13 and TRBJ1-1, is AAGVIQSPRHLIKEKRETATLKCYPIPRHDTVYWYQQGPGQDPQFLISFYEKMQSDKGSIPDRFSAQQFSDYHSELNMSSLELGDSALYFCASSQRVLYRPNTEAFFGQGTRLTVV.

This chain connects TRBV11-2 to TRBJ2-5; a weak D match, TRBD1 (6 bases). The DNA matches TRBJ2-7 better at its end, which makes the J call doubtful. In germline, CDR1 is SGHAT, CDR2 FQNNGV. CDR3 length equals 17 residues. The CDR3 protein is CASSFIGGGGGPYEQYF. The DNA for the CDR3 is TGTGCCAGCAGCTTCATAGGGGGTGGAGGTGGTCCCTACGAGCAGTACTTC.

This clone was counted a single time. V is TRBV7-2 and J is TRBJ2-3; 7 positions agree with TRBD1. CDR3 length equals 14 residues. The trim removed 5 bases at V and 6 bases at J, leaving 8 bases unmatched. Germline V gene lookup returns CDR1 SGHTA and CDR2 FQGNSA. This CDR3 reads CASSDGQVRDTQYF. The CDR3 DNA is TGTGCCAGCAGCGACGGACAGGTTCGGGATACGCAGTATTTT.

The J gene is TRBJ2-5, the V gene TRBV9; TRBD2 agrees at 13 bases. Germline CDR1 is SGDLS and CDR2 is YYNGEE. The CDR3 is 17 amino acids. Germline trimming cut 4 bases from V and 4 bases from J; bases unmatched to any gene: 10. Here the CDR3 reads CASSPKGLAGPAETQYF. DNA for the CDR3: TGTGCCAGCAGCCCTAAGGGACTAGCGGGGCCTGCAGAGACCCAGTACTTC.

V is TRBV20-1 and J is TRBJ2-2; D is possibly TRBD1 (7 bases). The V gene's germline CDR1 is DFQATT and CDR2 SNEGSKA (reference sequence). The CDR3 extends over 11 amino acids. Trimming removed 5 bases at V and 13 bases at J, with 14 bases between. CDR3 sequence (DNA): TGCAGTGCTCTACAGGGGACTGGGCTGTTTTTT. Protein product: CSALQGTGLFF.

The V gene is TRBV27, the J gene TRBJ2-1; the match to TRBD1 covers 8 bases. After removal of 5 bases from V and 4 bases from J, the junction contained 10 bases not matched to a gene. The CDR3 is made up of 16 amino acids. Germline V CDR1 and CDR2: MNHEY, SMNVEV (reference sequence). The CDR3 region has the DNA TGTGCCAGCAGTAGTGGACAGGGTTGGGGGTACAATGAGCAGTTCTTC. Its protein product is CASSSGQGWGYNEQFF.

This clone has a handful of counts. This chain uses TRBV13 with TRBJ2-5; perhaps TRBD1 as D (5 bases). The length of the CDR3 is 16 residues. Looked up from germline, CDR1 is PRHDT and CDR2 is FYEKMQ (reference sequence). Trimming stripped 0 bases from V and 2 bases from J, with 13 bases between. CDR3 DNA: TGTGCCAGCAGCTTAGGGACAGACCCAGGGCAAGAGACCCAGTACTTC. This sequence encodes CASSLGTDPGQETQYF.

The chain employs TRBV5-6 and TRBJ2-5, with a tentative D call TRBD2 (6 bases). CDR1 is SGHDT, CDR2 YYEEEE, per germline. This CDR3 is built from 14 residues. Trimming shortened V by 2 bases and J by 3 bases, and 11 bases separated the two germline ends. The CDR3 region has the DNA TGTGCCAGCAGCTTCGGACTAACCAAAGAGACCCAGTACTTC. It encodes CASSFGLTKETQYF.

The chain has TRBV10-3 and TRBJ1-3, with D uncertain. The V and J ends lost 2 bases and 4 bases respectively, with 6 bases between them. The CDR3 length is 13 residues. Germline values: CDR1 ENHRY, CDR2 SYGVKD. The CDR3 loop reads CAISERGGNTIYF. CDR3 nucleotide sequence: TGTGCCATCAGTGAGCGGGGAGGAAACACCATATATTTT.

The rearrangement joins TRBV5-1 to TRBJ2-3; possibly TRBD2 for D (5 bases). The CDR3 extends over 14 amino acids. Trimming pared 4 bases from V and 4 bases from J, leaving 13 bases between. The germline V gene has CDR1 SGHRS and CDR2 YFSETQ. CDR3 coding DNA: TGCGCCAGCAGCCCGGATCCGGGATCAGATACGCAGTATTTT. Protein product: CASSPDPGSDTQYF. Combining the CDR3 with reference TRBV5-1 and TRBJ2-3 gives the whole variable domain KAGVTQTPRYLIKTRGQQVTLSCSPISGHRSVSWYQQTPGQGLQFLFEYFSETQRNKGNFPGRFSGRQFSNSRSEMNVSTLELGDSALYLCASSPDPGSDTQYFGPGTRLTVL.

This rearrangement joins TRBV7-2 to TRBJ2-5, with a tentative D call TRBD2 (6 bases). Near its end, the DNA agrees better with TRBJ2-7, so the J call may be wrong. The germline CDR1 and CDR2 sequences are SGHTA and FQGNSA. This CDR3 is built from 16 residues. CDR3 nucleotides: TGTGCCAGCAGCTCCAGACCCCCCGGGAGTATACACGAGCAGTACTTC. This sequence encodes CASSSRPPGSIHEQYF.